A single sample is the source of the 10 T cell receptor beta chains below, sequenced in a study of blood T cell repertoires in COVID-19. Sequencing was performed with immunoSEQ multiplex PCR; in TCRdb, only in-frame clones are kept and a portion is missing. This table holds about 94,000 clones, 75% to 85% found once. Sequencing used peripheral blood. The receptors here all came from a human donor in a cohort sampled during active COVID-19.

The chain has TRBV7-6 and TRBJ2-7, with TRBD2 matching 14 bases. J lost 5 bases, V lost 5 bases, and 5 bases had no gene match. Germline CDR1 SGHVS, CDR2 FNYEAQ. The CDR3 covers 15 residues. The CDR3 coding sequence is TGTGCCAGCAGCCGACTAGCGGGAGGGCCGAACGAGCAGTACTTC. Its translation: CASSRLAGGPNEQYF.

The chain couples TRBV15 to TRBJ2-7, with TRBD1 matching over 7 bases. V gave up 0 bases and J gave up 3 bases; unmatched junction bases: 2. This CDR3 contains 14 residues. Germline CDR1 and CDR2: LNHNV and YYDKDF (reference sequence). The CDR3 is CATSRDPGGYEQYF. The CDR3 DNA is TGTGCCACCAGCAGAGATCCAGGGGGCTACGAGCAGTACTTC.

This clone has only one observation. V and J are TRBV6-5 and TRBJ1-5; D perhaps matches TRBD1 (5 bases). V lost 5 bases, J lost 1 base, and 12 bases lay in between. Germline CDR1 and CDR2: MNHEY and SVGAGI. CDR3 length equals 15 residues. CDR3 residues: CASSHQGNSNQPQHF. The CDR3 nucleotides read TGTGCCAGCAGTCACCAGGGAAACAGCAATCAGCCCCAGCATTTT.

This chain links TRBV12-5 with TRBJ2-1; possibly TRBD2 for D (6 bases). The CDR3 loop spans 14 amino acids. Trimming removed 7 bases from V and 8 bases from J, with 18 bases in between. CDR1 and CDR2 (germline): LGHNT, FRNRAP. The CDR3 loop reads CASALGDSRYEQFF. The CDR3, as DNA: TGTGCTAGTGCCCTCGGGGACTCGCGGTATGAGCAGTTCTTC.

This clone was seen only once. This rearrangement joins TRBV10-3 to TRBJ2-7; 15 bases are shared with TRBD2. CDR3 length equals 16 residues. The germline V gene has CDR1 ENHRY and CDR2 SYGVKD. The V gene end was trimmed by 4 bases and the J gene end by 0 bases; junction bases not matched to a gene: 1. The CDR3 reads CAISGTSGRDSYEQYF. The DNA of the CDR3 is TGTGCCATCAGTGGGACTAGCGGGAGGGACTCCTACGAGCAGTACTTC.

CDR3 DNA: TGTGCCAGCAGCAAGAGGCGGGACGAGCCCTACGAGCAGTACTTC. This gives the protein CASSKRRDEPYEQYF. The chain has TRBV27 and TRBJ2-7, with D perhaps matching TRBD2 (6 bases). The V gene lost 6 bases and the J gene lost 2 bases, with 17 bases spanning the gap. This CDR3 region has 15 residues. The germline CDR1 and CDR2 sequences are MNHEY and SMNVEV (reference sequence).

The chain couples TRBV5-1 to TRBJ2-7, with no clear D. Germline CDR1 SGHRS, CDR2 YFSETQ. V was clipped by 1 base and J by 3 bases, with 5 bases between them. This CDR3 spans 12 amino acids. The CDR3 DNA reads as TGCGCCAGCAGCTTGACCAGCTACGAGCAGTACTTC. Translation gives CASSLTSYEQYF.

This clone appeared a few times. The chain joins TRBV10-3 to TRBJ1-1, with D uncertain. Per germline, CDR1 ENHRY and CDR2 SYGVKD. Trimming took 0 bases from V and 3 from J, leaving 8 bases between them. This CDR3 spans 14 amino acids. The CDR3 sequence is CAISESPYYTEAFF. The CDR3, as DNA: TGTGCCATCAGTGAGTCCCCTTACTACACTGAAGCTTTCTTT.

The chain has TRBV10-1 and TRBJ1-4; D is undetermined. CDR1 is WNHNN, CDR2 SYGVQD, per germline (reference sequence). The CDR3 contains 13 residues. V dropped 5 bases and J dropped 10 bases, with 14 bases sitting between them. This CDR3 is CASSPRVGRKLFF. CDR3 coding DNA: TGCGCCAGCAGTCCGAGGGTCGGGAGAAAACTGTTTTTT.

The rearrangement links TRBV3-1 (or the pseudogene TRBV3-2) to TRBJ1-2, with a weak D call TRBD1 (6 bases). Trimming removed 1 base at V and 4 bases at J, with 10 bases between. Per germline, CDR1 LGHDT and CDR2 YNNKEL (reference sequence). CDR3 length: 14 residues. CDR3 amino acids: CASSQGTDLYGYTF. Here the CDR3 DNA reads TGTGCCAGCAGCCAAGGGACAGACCTCTATGGCTACACCTTC.